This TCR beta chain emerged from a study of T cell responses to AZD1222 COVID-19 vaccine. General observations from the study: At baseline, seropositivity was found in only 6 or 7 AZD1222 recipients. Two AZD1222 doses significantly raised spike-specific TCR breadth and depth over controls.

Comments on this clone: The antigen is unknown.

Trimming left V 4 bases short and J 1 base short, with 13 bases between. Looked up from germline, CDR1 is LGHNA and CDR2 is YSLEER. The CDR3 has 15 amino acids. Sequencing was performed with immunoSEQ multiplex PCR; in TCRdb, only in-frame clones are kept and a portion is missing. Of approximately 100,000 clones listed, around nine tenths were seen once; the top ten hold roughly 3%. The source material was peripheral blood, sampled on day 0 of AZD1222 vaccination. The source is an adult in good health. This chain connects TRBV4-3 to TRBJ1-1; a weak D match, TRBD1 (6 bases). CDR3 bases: TGCGCCAGCAGCCTTCAGGGGACCGCGAACACTGAAGCTTTCTTT. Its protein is CASSLQGTANTEAFF.